This T cell receptor beta chain was identified during a study of blood T cell repertoires in COVID-19. Repertoires were generated with immunoSEQ multiplex PCR, while TCRdb's copy carries only in-frame clones and drops some. The sample consists of approximately 170,000 clones, roughly four fifths of them appearing once. V was cut by 2 bases and J by 5 bases, with 8 bases left in between. Germline assignment: CDR1 SGHVS and CDR2 FNYEAQ. CDR3 length: 13 amino acids. Specimen: peripheral blood. The clonotype originates from a man aged 40-49 years who had recovered from COVID-19. V gene TRBV7-6 combines with J gene TRBJ2-3; no clear D. The CDR3: CASSLTFGDTQYF. The CDR3 region has the DNA TGTGCCAGCAGCTTAACCTTCGGAGATACGCAGTATTTT.